The entry that follows covers one T cell receptor (beta chain) sequence. Germline V gene sequence: CDR1 MNHEY, CDR2 SVGAGI. This CDR3 has 11 amino acids. With 2 bases removed from V and 11 bases from J, the gap between germline ends came to 9 bases. TCRdb passed the 5' RACE reads through MiXCR, listing each CDR3 protein once. Among 150,000 to 200,000 distinct CDR3 sequences listed, around a tenth were seen once. This entry is derived from a study of T-cell memory formation after mild COVID-19. The V and J genes are TRBV6-5 and TRBJ1-1, with D possibly matching TRBD1 (6 bases). The specimen was PBMCs or a T cell subset sorted from them (not recorded which). The TCR comes from a man aged 18 to 30 who had mild COVID-19 (a few samples of this study predate the infection). Cell type and time point are not known. CDR3 amino acids: CASSYGGWAFF. In DNA, the CDR3 is TGTGCCAGCAGTTACGGGGGCTGGGCTTTCTTT.